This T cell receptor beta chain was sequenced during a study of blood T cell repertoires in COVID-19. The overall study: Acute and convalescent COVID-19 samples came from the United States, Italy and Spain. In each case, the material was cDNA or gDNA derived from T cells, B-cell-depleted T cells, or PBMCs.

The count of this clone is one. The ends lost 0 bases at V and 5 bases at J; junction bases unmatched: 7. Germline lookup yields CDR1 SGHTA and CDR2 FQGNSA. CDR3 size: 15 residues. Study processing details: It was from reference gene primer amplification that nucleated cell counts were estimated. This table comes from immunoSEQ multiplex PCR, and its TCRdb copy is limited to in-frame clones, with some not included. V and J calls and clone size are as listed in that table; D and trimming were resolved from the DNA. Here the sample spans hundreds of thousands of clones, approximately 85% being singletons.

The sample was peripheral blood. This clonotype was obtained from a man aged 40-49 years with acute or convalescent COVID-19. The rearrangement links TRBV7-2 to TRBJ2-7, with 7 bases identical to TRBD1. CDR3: CASSLAGRQGNEQYF. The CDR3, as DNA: TGTGCCAGCAGCTTAGCGGGGAGACAGGGTAACGAGCAGTACTTC.